The clone carrying this T cell receptor beta chain was found once. Its antigen is not known. At one end, the junction sequence differs from germline, possibly due to a read error. The data were taken from a study of blood T cells in healthy people across ages. The sample providers were healthy Caucasian people from Russia, aged about 6 to 95. The authors extracted at least 6 micrograms of total RNA per sample. Findings of the study overall: Lack of knowledge of donor CMV status possibly confounded expanded clonotype changes.

A second roughly 6 to 12 cycle PCR used barcoded and J-beta primers. A template-switch adaptor with 12 random nucleotides tagged each cDNA molecule. TCRdb processed the 5' RACE reads anew with MiXCR; each CDR3 protein has one entry. Of about 1.8 million distinct CDR3 sequences in the sample, around 48% were seen once. CDR3 length equals 14 residues. Looked up from germline, CDR1 is SGHRS and CDR2 is YFSETQ. The specimen sequenced was blood. This sequence was found in a woman between 40 and 55 years old in good health. The chain links TRBV5-1 to TRBJ1-2; 7 bases are a match to TRBD1. The CDR3 here is CASSLSTGDYGHTF. The CDR3 DNA reads as TGCGCCAGCAGCTTGTCCACAGGGGACTATGGCCACACCTTC. The entire variable domain, with the rest obtained from reference TRBV5-1 and TRBJ1-2, is as follows: KAGVTQTPRYLIKTRGQQVTLSCSPISGHRSVSWYQQTPGQGLQFLFEYFSETQRNKGNFPGRFSGRQFSNSRSEMNVSTLELGDSALYLCASSLSTGDYGHTFGSGTRLTVV.